This note documents a single TCR beta chain sequence. Generated by immunoSEQ multiplex PCR, the TCRdb table keeps only in-frame clones and is missing some. The sample has some 56,000 clones; 80% to 95% are singletons. The data originate from a study of T cell changes during pregnancy in multiple sclerosis. V lost 0 bases, J lost 7 bases, and 17 bases lay in between. The CDR3 covers 16 residues. Germline-derived CDR1 and CDR2 are SGDLS and YYNGEE. The source material was peripheral blood, sampled in the third trimester of pregnancy. The chain carries TRBV9 and TRBJ2-1, with D perhaps TRBD2 (7 bases). This TCR was recovered from a female donor in good health, enrolled as a control in a pregnancy study. The CDR3 DNA reads TGTGCCAGCAGCGTAGCTACGAGGGGGGGCCTGAATGAGCAGTTCTTC. Its protein product is CASSVATRGGLNEQFF.